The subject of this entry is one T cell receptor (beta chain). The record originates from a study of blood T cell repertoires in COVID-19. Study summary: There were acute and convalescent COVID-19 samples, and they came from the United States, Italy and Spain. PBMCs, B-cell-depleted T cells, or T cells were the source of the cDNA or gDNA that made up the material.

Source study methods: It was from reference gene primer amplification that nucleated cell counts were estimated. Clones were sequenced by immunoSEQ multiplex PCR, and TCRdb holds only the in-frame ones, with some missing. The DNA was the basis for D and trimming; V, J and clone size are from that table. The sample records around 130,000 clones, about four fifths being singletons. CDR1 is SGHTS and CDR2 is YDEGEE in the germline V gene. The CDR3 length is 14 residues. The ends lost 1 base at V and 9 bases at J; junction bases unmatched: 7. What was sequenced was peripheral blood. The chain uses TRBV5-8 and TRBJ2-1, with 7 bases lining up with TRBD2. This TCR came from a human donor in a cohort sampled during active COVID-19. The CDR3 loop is CASSLTRWGGEQFF. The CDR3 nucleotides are TGTGCCAGCAGCTTGACTAGGTGGGGGGGTGAGCAGTTCTTC. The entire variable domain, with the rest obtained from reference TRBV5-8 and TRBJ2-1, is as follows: EAGVTQSPTHLIKTRGQQATLRCSPISGHTSVYWYQQALGLGLQFLLWYDEGEERNRGNFPPRFSGRQFPNYSSELNVNALELEDSALYLCASSLTRWGGEQFFGPGTRLTVL.